This TCR beta chain originates from a study of cytomegalovirus exposure and HLA in healthy donors. Study-level findings and limits: In most subjects, TCR beta sequences reportedly gave accurate predictions of HLA-A and HLA-B alleles. Later genetic work tied a missense DCLRE1C variant to beta-chain V and J trimming.

Amplification used 60 Vbeta primers and 13 Jbeta primers. TCRdb keeps only in-frame clones here, not all; method: immunoSEQ multiplex PCR. Found here are about 210,000 clones, approximately 83% of them singletons; the top ten hold 10%. To note about this clone: Its matching antigen is unknown.

With V trimmed by 1 base and J by 6 bases, 8 bases remained unmatched. The CDR3 totals 15 residues. Germline-derived CDR1 and CDR2 are LGHNA and YSLEER. Material: PBMCs. This rearrangement joins TRBV4-3 to TRBJ2-7, with 8 nucleotides matching TRBD1. This TCR was sampled from a woman aged 45-59 years in good health and CMV-seropositive. CDR3 in amino acids: CASSQVTGGRIEQYF. In DNA form, the CDR3 reads TGCGCCAGCAGCCAAGTAACAGGGGGACGGATCGAGCAGTACTTC.